This TCR beta chain derives from a study of T cell repertoires and HLA-DP antigens. CD4+ T cells, purified by negative selection, averaged roughly 98% purity. Pre-culture CD4+ samples were sequenced deeply, targeting under 250,000 T cell genomes. Sequenced by immunoSEQ multiplex PCR; TCRdb stores in-frame clones only, minus some. The profile shows around 70,000 clones, about four fifths of them singletons. Comment on this clone: Its antigen is undetermined.

CDR1 and CDR2 from the germline V gene are SGHDT and YYEEEE. The germline V and J ends were trimmed by 3 bases and 4 bases, with 8 bases remaining between them. This CDR3 contains 14 residues. The rearrangement links TRBV5-6 to TRBJ2-6, with D hard to call. Sequencing was carried out using CD4+ T cells from PBMCs. The receptor comes from a man aged 55 to 70 in good health and CMV-seronegative. CDR3 protein: CASSSATGANVLTF. As DNA, the CDR3 is TGTGCCAGCAGCTCCGCAACGGGGGCCAACGTCCTGACTTTC.